Each of the 10 T cell receptor beta chains below was sequenced from the same sample in a study of T cell repertoires in cytomegalovirus infection. TCRdb ran MiXCR on the reads and lists one entry per CDR3 protein. The sample has hundreds of thousands of distinct CDR3 sequences; roughly a third are singletons. The specimen was PBMCs. The receptors come from a human donor in good health (CMV status not recorded). Some clones in this sample may be carry-over from other donors' samples.

V is TRBV6-2 or TRBV6-3 and J is TRBJ1-2; D remains unclear. The length of the CDR3 is 13 residues. The germline gives CDR1 MNHEY, CDR2 SVGEGT. V gave up 2 bases and J gave up 8 bases, with 12 bases separating them. CDR3 region: CASSYEPRSGYTF. CDR3 sequence (DNA): TGTGCCAGCAGTTACGAGCCCAGGTCCGGCTACACCTTC.

This clonotype was seen once. Mismatch with germline at one junction end may stem from a read error. The chain has TRBV15 and TRBJ2-1; D is possibly TRBD2 (5 bases). Germline-derived CDR1 and CDR2 are LNHNV and YYDKDF (reference sequence). The CDR3 spans 12 residues. This CDR3 reads CDTSMPGDEQFF. CDR3 in DNA: TGTGACACCAGCATGCCCGGGGATGAGCAGTTCTTC.

The chain has TRBV20-1 and TRBJ2-2; perhaps TRBD2 as D (6 bases). The CDR3 sequence is 12 residues long. Trimming cost V 3 bases and J 4 bases, with 6 bases left between them. Germline V gene sequence: CDR1 DFQATT, CDR2 SNEGSKA (reference sequence). This CDR3 reads CSASGGTGELFF. The DNA of the CDR3 is TGCAGTGCTAGCGGGGGCACCGGGGAGCTGTTTTTT.

The J gene is TRBJ1-5, the V gene TRBV28; 7 bases agree with TRBD1. This CDR3 is built from 16 residues. Germline assignment: CDR1 MDHEN and CDR2 SYDVKM. Trimming removed 4 bases from V and 3 bases from J; junction bases left unmatched: 9. The CDR3: CASSSTRGQNNQPQHF. The CDR3 DNA follows: TGTGCCAGCAGTTCAACCCGGGGACAGAACAATCAGCCCCAGCATTTT.

This sequence joins TRBV19 and TRBJ1-1, with D hard to call. This CDR3 spans 13 amino acids. The V end lost 7 bases, the J end lost 6 bases, and 15 bases lay between the germline ends. Germline V gives CDR1 LNHDA, CDR2 SQIVND (reference sequence). The CDR3 nucleotides are TGTGCCAGTACGAAAGGAGGCAGACCTGAAGCTTTCTTT. Translating gives CASTKGGRPEAFF.

This clonotype was found a few times. CDR3 residues: CASSLRGSEEAFF. The CDR3 nucleotides read TGCGCCAGCAGCTTACGGGGGTCGGAGGAAGCTTTCTTT. The chain links TRBV5-1 to TRBJ1-1, with D perhaps TRBD1 (5 bases). V was cut by 2 bases and J by 8 bases, with 13 bases left in between. The CDR3 totals 13 residues. Germline CDR1 SGHRS, CDR2 YFSETQ.

The V and J genes are TRBV27 and TRBJ1-4; 8 positions agree with TRBD1. The CDR3 is made up of 14 amino acids. CDR1 MNHEY and CDR2 SMNVEV come from the germline V gene (reference sequence). V shed 3 bases, J shed 7 bases, and the junction held 4 bases outside the gene matches. CDR3 sequence: CASSLSTGGEKLFF. The CDR3 nucleotides read TGTGCCAGCAGTTTGAGCACAGGGGGTGAAAAACTGTTTTTT.

V is TRBV4-1 and J is TRBJ2-3, with D perhaps matching TRBD2 (6 bases). There are 18 residues in the CDR3. CDR1 and CDR2 from the germline V gene are MGHRA and YSYEKL. The V end was cut by 0 bases, the J end by 0 bases, with 16 bases between. This chain's CDR3 is CASSQEGDGGVSTDTQYF. For the CDR3, the DNA is TGCGCCAGCAGCCAAGAAGGGGACGGGGGTGTAAGCACAGATACGCAGTATTTT.

This clonotype has a handful of counts. This rearrangement joins TRBV5-6 to TRBJ2-3, with 7 bases aligning to TRBD2. The CDR3 covers 15 residues. V gave up 4 bases and J gave up 4 bases; unmatched junction bases: 9. Germline CDR1 is SGHDT and CDR2 is YYEEEE. DNA for the CDR3: TGTGCCAGCAGCCCCTTTCGGGGGGACGCAGATACGCAGTATTTT. It codes for CASSPFRGDADTQYF.

The chain is built from TRBV7-6 and TRBJ1-1; possibly TRBD1 for D (5 bases). This CDR3 has 16 amino acids. Looked up from germline, CDR1 is SGHVS and CDR2 is FNYEAQ. Trimming shortened V by 0 bases and J by 4 bases, and 15 bases separated the two germline ends. DNA of the CDR3: TGTGCCAGCAGCTTAGCGCTAGACCATGGGGGCACTGAAGCTTTCTTT. It translates to CASSLALDHGGTEAFF.